The subject of this entry is one TCR beta chain. The PCR had 60 Vbeta and 13 Jbeta primers. Study processing details: The authors later counted about 80 million unique TCR beta chains, roughly 11 million of them shared. Generated by immunoSEQ multiplex PCR, the TCRdb table keeps only in-frame clones and is missing some. That table gives V, J and clone size, and the DNA gave D and trimming. The data show roughly 120,000 clones, around 78% seen once. The CDR3 extends over 16 amino acids. Trimming shortened V by 5 bases and J by 1 base, and 16 bases separated the two germline ends. Per the germline V gene, CDR1 is SGHAT and CDR2 is FQNNGV. This sample was included in a study of cytomegalovirus exposure and HLA in healthy donors. As for the study in general: There were under 140 million unique TCR beta sequences, drawn from some 180 million T cells, in an earlier analysis.

The sample comprised PBMCs. The gene calls are TRBV11-2 and TRBJ2-3; tentatively, D is TRBD1 (5 bases). The sequence was obtained from a man aged 35-49 years in good health and CMV-seronegative. The CDR3 here is CASSKGVAGGTDTQYF. The CDR3 DNA sequence: TGTGCCAGCAGCAAAGGGGTAGCTGGGGGCACAGATACGCAGTATTTT.